A selection of T cell receptor beta chains follows, all from one sample in a study of CD8+ T cells in alopecia areata. Produced via immunoSEQ multiplex PCR; TCRdb's table is partial and in-frame only. This sample yields 210,000 or so clones, of which roughly 66% are seen a single time; more than 1% belongs to the top ten. This material consisted of CD4+ T cells sorted from blood, taken at approximately week 44, from a patient treated with tofacitinib. These receptors all come from a human donor with alopecia areata. The CDR3 runs from the conserved cysteine through the conserved F or W. The order of the fields is V gene, clone size, J gene, D gene, CDR3 protein, CDR3 DNA. The D gene is left open where the match is weak. Clone sizes are given selectively: once, few, many, or a class where the clone is expanded.

>TRBV2|-|TRBJ2-7|-
CASSSGGLGLYEQYF
TGTGCCAGCAGTTCAGGGGGTTTGGGACTCTACGAGCAGTACTTC
>TRBV23-1|-|TRBJ1-2|-
CASTDLRKGGWYGYTF
TGCGCCAGCACCGATCTGAGGAAGGGGGGTTGGTATGGCTACACCTTC
>TRBV7-2|-|TRBJ2-1|-
CASSSSVVVNEQFF
TGTGCCAGCAGCTCTTCGGTGGTGGTAAATGAGCAGTTCTTC
>TRBV18|-|TRBJ2-7|TRBD1
CASSQPGQGSYEQYF
TGTGCCAGCTCACAGCCGGGACAGGGGTCCTACGAGCAGTACTTC
>TRBV11-2|-|TRBJ2-1|-
CASSLDQGMGRWANEQFF
TGTGCCAGCAGCTTAGATCAAGGAATGGGACGATGGGCCAATGAGCAGTTCTTC
>TRBV6-5|few|TRBJ2-4|-
CASRGLAKNIQYF
TGTGCCAGCAGAGGGTTAGCCAAAAACATTCAGTACTTC
>TRBV6-1|-|TRBJ1-5|-
CASSEAPDQPQHF
TGTGCCAGCAGTGAAGCGCCGGACCAGCCCCAGCATTTT
>TRBV6-1|-|TRBJ1-2|-
CASSDPGGYTF
TGTGCCAGCAGTGACCCCGGGGGCTACACCTTC
>TRBV29-1|once|TRBJ2-2|-
CSVEVGHANTGELFF
TGCAGCGTGGAAGTGGGACACGCGAACACCGGGGAGCTGTTTTTT
>TRBV30|-|TRBJ2-3|-
CAWSVGHAGSGDTQYF
TGTGCCTGGAGCGTGGGTCACGCGGGGTCTGGGGATACGCAGTATTTT
>TRBV29-1|few|TRBJ2-7|TRBD1
CSARPGDRGGEQYF
TGCAGCGCCCGACCCGGAGACAGGGGAGGCGAGCAGTACTTC
>TRBV11-3|-|TRBJ2-5|-
CASSLDGAQYF
TGTGCCAGCAGCTTAGATGGGGCCCAGTACTTC
>TRBV9|-|TRBJ1-4|-
CASSVTEGINEKLFF
TGTGCCAGCAGCGTTACGGAAGGGATTAATGAAAAACTGTTTTTT
>TRBV7-9|-|TRBJ2-3|TRBD2
CASSMGLLTQYF
TGTGCCAGCAGCATGGGACTACTTACGCAGTATTTT
>TRBV4-3|-|TRBJ2-5|-
CASSQRRAGTPAETQYF
TGCGCCAGCAGCCAAAGAAGGGCCGGGACCCCGGCGGAGACCCAGTACTTC
>TRBV29-1|once|TRBJ1-1|-
CSVGVNMNTEAFF
TGCAGCGTTGGGGTCAACATGAACACTGAAGCTTTCTTT
>TRBV5-1|-|TRBJ1-1|-
CASRVQMNTEAFF
TGCGCCAGCAGGGTCCAAATGAACACTGAAGCTTTCTTT
>TRBV25-1|-|TRBJ1-6|TRBD1
CASSESDRGLSPLHF
TGTGCCAGCAGTGAATCCGACAGGGGTTTATCACCCCTCCACTTT
>TRBV4-3|-|TRBJ2-2|-
CASSQDLNTGELFF
TGCGCCAGCAGCCAAGATTTAAACACCGGGGAGCTGTTTTTT
>TRBV21-1|-|TRBJ2-1|-
CASSKVQTEKQFF
TGTGCCAGCAGCAAAGTTCAGACTGAGAAGCAGTTCTTC
>TRBV7-2|-|TRBJ1-5|-
CASSSNPGNSNQPQHF
TGTGCCAGCAGCTCCAATCCCGGGAATAGCAATCAGCCCCAGCATTTT
>TRBV29-1|-|TRBJ2-7|TRBD1
CSVGDRAEQYF
TGCAGCGTTGGGGACAGGGCCGAGCAGTACTTC
>TRBV7-2|-|TRBJ1-6|-
CASSPFRGHPMSPLHF
TGTGCCAGCAGCCCATTCAGGGGTCACCCGATGTCACCCCTCCACTTT